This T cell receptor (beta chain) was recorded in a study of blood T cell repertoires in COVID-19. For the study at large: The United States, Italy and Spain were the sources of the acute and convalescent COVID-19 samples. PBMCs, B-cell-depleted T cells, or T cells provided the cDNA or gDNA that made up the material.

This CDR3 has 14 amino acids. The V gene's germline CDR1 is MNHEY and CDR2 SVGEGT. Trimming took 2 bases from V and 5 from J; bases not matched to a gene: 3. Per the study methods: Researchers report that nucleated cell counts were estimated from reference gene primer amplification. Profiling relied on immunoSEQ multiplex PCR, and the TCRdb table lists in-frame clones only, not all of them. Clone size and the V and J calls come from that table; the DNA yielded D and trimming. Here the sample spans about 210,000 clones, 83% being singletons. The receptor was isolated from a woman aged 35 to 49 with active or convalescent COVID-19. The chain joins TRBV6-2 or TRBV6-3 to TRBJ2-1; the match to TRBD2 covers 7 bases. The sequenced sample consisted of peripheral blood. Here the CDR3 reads CASSYGGVDNEQFF. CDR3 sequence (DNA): TGTGCCAGCAGTTACGGGGGGGTAGACAATGAGCAGTTCTTC.